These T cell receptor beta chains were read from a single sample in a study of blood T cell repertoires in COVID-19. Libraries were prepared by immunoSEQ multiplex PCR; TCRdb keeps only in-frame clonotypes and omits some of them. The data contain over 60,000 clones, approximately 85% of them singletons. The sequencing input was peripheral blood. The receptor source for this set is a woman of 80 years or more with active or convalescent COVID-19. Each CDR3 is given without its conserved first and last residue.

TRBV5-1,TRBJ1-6,ASSLAWGQSNSPLH
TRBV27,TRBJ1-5,ASSNRSYNQPQH
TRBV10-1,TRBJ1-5,ASSSPPARVGQPQH
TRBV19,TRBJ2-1,ATWDRPYNEQF
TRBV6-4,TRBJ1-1,ASSRTGNTEAF
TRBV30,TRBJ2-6,AWSVTPSGANVLT
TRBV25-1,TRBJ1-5,ASSEPGVHQPQH
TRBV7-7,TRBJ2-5,ASSLTSGGAVETQY
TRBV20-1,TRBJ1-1,SASQGQADTEAF
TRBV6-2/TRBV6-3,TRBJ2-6,ASSADRGSGANVLT
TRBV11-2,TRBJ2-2,ASRPTSGVYTGELF
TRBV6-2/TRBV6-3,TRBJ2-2,ASSYKRGNTGELF
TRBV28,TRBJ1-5,ASSGQPQH
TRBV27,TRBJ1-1,ASSFTWAGQAEAF
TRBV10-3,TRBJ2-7,AISDGTERTYEQY
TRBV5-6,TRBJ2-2,ASSFGTGSGELF
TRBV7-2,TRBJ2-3,ASSSERLAGGNTDTQY
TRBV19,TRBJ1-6,ASSMFADKNSPLH
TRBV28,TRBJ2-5,ASSLLTGIQETQY
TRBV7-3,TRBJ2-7,ASSLVAGAPYEQY
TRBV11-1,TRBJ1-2,ASSLDRGYGYT
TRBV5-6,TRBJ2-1,ASSLVGGGYNEQF
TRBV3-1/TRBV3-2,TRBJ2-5,ASRPELVGETQY
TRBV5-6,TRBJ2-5,ASSFQTGGRETQY
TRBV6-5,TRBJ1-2,ASSRTGGVGYGYT
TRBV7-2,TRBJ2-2,ASSSEVGDTGELF
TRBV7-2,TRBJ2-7,ASSLVREPYEQY
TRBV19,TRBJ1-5,ASTPGQGGQPQH
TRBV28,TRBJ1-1,ASSLNWGDYTEAF
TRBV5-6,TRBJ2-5,ASSSGLAGGLETQY
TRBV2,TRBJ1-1,ASSGGQANTEAF
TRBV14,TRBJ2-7,ASSQEFFGRGSYEQY
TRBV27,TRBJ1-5,ASSLRGTGGNVQPQH
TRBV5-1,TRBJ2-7,ASSLEGTSTYEQY
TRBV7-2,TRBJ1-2,ASSLRTGGNYGYT
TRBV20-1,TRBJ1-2,SASTEPESGYT
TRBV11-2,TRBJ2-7,ASSFKLAGGSYEQY
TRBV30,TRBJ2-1,AWKGGGAPLWQF
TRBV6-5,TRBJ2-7,AAGGLSGGHYEQY
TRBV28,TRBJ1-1,ASRQTGEAF
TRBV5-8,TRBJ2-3,ASSLVGRTSSDTQY
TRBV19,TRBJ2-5,ASSTGTSDPQY
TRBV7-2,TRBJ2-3,ASSQGGAGADTQY
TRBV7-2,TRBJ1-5,ASSLGLGGQGSNQPQH
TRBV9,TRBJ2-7,ASSPQGQSYEQY
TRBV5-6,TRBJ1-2,ASSLDGRGPLTNYGYT
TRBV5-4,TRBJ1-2,ASSLRLNYGYT
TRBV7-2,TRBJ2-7,ASSKDRGYEQY
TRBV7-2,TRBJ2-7,ASSLTSGAYEQY
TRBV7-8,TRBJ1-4,ASSRDRNEKLF
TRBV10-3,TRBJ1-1,AISPTGFEPMNTEAF
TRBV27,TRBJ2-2,ASSRLAGVNTGELF
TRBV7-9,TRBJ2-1,ASSPHSGGAGNEQF
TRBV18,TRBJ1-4,ASSGQYNEKLF